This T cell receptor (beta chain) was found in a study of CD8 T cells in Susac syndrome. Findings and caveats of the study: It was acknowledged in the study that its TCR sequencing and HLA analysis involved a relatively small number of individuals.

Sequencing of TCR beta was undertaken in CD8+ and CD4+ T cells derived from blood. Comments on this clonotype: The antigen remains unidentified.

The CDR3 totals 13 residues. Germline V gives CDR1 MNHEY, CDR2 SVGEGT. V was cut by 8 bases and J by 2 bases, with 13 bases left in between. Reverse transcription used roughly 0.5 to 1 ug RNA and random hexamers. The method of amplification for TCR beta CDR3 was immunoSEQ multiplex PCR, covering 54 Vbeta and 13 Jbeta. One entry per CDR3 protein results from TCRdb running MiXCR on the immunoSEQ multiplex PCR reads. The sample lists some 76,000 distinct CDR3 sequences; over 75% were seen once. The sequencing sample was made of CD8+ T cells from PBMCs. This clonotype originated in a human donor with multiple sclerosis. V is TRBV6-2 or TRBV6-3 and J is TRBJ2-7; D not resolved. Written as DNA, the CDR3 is TGTGCCAGCTCGGGTCTAGGTCCCTACGAGCAGTACTTC. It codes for CASSGLGPYEQYF.